A single sample is the source of the 11 T cell receptor beta chains below, sequenced in a study of T cell responses to AZD1222 COVID-19 vaccine. Profiling relied on immunoSEQ multiplex PCR, and the TCRdb table lists in-frame clones only, not all of them. The data show about 200,000 clones, around 93% seen once. The sample was peripheral blood, taken 28 days after the second AZD1222 dose. The receptor source for this set is an adult who received the AZD1222 COVID-19 vaccine.

This clone was picked up one time. This CDR3 is CSVAAGYEQYF. CDR3 DNA: TGCAGCGTTGCAGCGGGTTACGAGCAGTACTTC. This chain links TRBV29-1 with TRBJ2-7; D possibly corresponds to TRBD2 (6 bases). The CDR3 covers 11 residues. Trimming took 4 bases from V and 4 from J, leaving 8 bases between them. Germline CDR1 reads SQVTM; CDR2 reads ANQGSEA.

This clone was observed once. The chain has TRBV14 and TRBJ2-5, with TRBD1 matching 8 bases. The V gene's germline CDR1 is SGHDN and CDR2 FVKESK. With 4 bases clipped from V and 7 bases from J, the junction kept 11 bases outside the gene matches. This CDR3 has 15 amino acids. CDR3 residues: CASSRQGPSGWTQYF. The CDR3 region has the DNA TGTGCCAGCAGCCGACAGGGGCCCTCGGGGTGGACCCAGTACTTC.

The chain employs TRBV7-2 and TRBJ2-5; unclear D gene. Germline V CDR1 and CDR2: SGHTA, FQGNSA. V lost 1 base and J lost 1, with 7 bases in between. CDR3 length: 14 residues. The CDR3 reads CASSLGAFQETQYF. The CDR3 region has the DNA TGTGCCAGCAGCTTAGGGGCGTTCCAAGAGACCCAGTACTTC.

This chain joins TRBV21-1 and TRBJ1-5; the tabulated D call, TRBD1, remains unverified against the DNA. TRBV21-1 is an annotated pseudogene. The CDR3 spans 17 residues. This chain's CDR3 is CASSVSGQNLRDQPQHF. CDR3 DNA: TGTGCCAGCAGCGTATCGGGACAGAACTTAAGGGATCAGCCCCAGCATTTT.

This chain joins TRBV7-8 and TRBJ1-1, with 7 nucleotides matching TRBD1. CDR1 and CDR2 (germline): SGHVS, FQNEAQ. The J segment lost 5 bases and the V segment lost 5 bases, leaving 11 bases of the junction unmatched. The length of the CDR3 is 15 residues. Here the CDR3 DNA reads TGTGCCAGCAGCGCACAACAGGGGAGTCGGACTGAAGCTTTCTTT. It codes for CASSAQQGSRTEAFF.

In nucleotides, the CDR3 is TGCAGTGCAGGGGGGGTGGGCTACACCTTC. Its protein is CSAGGVGYTF. This chain joins TRBV20-1 and TRBJ1-2, with D tentatively TRBD1 (6 bases). Deletions cut 6 bases from V and 8 bases from J, with 10 bases between. CDR3 length: 10 residues. From germline, CDR1 is DFQATT and CDR2 SNEGSKA (reference sequence).

This clone was counted only a few times. The chain uses TRBV7-8 and TRBJ1-4; D gene uncertain. There are 15 residues in the CDR3. Germline assignment: CDR1 SGHVS and CDR2 FQNEAQ. Between the trimmed V and J ends, which lost 5 bases and 4 bases, there was a span of 14 bases. In DNA, the CDR3 is TGTGCCAGCAGCCAACTGACGGCGATTAATGAAAAACTGTTTTTT. Amino acid sequence: CASSQLTAINEKLFF.

The gene calls are TRBV28 and TRBJ1-1, with 9 bases that match TRBD1. In germline, CDR1 is MDHEN, CDR2 SYDVKM. This CDR3 is built from 16 residues. The V gene end was trimmed by 6 bases and the J gene end by 2 bases; junction bases not matched to a gene: 10. CDR3 sequence: CASSLIQGAGNTEAFF. CDR3 bases: TGTGCCAGCAGCCTGATACAGGGGGCCGGAAACACTGAAGCTTTCTTT.

This chain links TRBV14 with TRBJ2-1, with no clear D. The length of the CDR3 is 11 residues. V was pared by 5 bases and J by 4 bases, with 3 bases between. Germline lookup yields CDR1 SGHDN and CDR2 FVKESK. CDR3 residues: CASSSYNEQFF. CDR3 nucleotide sequence: TGTGCCAGCAGCAGTTACAATGAGCAGTTCTTC.

This clone showed up just once. It is unclear where the CDR3 begins or ends on the DNA, so no DNA is shown, and the CDR3 is as TCRdb lists it. The rearrangement uses TRBV24-1 and TRBJ1-1; the D segment call TRBD1 is taken from the table without a DNA check. CDR1 and CDR2 (germline): KGHDR, SFDVKD. The CDR3 contains 15 residues when both ends are counted. The CDR3 spells CATSDSGQGHTEAFF.

The rearrangement links TRBV5-1 to TRBJ2-5, with TRBD2 matching 8 bases. Trimming removed 7 bases from V and 5 bases from J; junction bases left unmatched: 13. Germline V gives CDR1 SGHRS, CDR2 YFSETQ. The CDR3 extends over 15 amino acids. In DNA form, the CDR3 reads TGCGCCAGCTTCGATCGGGGGGGGCGCGTGGAGACCCAGTACTTC. As protein: CASFDRGGRVETQYF.